These 15 T cell receptor beta chains came from one sample sequenced in a study of CD8 T cells in Susac syndrome. The RNA, roughly 0.45 to 1 ug, was put through reverse transcription using random hexamers. TCRdb independently ran MiXCR on the immunoSEQ multiplex PCR reads; one entry per CDR3 protein. The table includes about 80,000 distinct CDR3 sequences, approximately 95% detected once. Sequenced: CD8+ T cells from PBMCs. The origin of the receptors is a human donor with Susac syndrome.

This sequence joins TRBV28 and TRBJ1-1, with a possible D match to TRBD1 (6 bases). There are 15 residues in the CDR3. Germline V lookup: CDR1 MDHEN, CDR2 SYDVKM. V gave up 5 bases and J gave up 5 bases, with 18 bases separating them. This CDR3 reads CASSGNRGGWTEAFF. Here the CDR3 DNA reads TGTGCCAGCAGTGGGAATAGGGGGGGATGGACTGAAGCTTTCTTT. Looking up the rest from reference TRBV28 and TRBJ1-1 gives the full variable domain: DVKVTQSSRYLVKRTGEKVFLECVQDMDHENMFWYRQDPGLGLRLIYFSYDVKMKEKGDIPEGYSVSREKKERFSLILESASTNQTSMYLCASSGNRGGWTEAFFGQGTRLTVV.

The chain joins TRBV7-2 to TRBJ2-1, with D perhaps matching TRBD1 (6 bases). The length of the CDR3 is 15 residues. The germline V and J ends were trimmed by 3 bases and 2 bases, with 11 bases remaining between them. CDR1 is SGHTA, CDR2 FQGNSA, per germline. CDR3 coding DNA: TGTGCCAGCAGCTTGTTTGGACAGACCTACAATGAGCAGTTCTTC. Translated: CASSLFGQTYNEQFF.

The chain combines TRBV3-1 with TRBJ1-2, with 8 positions matching TRBD1. The germline V gene has CDR1 LGHDT and CDR2 YNNKEL (reference sequence). The CDR3 totals 15 residues. V shed 0 bases, J shed 7 bases, and the junction held 7 bases outside the gene matches. CDR3 region: CASSQDGQGAIGYTF. CDR3 in DNA: TGTGCCAGCAGCCAAGACGGGCAGGGGGCTATTGGCTACACCTTC.

The chain couples TRBV28 to TRBJ2-3; the match to TRBD2 covers 7 bases. CDR1 and CDR2 (germline): MDHEN, SYDVKM. The CDR3 loop spans 16 amino acids. V lost 6 bases and J lost 2; bases outside the gene matches: 11. The CDR3 loop is CASRVAGEHLTDTQYF. The CDR3 nucleotides are TGTGCCAGCAGGGTGGCGGGAGAACATCTCACAGATACGCAGTATTTT.

The CDR3 here is CSVRVPSSGNTIYF. For the CDR3, the DNA is TGCAGCGTTCGGGTCCCGAGCTCTGGAAACACCATATATTTT. The V and J genes are TRBV29-1 and TRBJ1-3, with unresolved D. The ends were cut back, 5 bases at V and 0 bases at J, with 11 bases in the middle. Germline V gene data show CDR1 as SQVTM and CDR2 as ANQGSEA. The CDR3 runs to 14 residues.

CDR3 region: CASSLSLELWETQYF. DNA of the CDR3: TGTGCCAGCAGCTTAAGTCTGGAGTTGTGGGAGACCCAGTACTTC. The rearrangement links TRBV7-9 to TRBJ2-5; the D is unclear. Trimming shortened V by 2 bases and J by 5 bases, and 15 bases separated the two germline ends. Germline values: CDR1 SEHNR, CDR2 FQNEAQ (reference sequence). The CDR3 has 15 residues.

The chain combines TRBV24-1 with TRBJ2-2, with TRBD1 as a possible D gene (6 bases). V lost 6 bases and J lost 5, with 12 bases in between. This CDR3 is built from 14 residues. Germline V gene lookup returns CDR1 KGHDR and CDR2 SFDVKD. CDR3 sequence (DNA): TGTGCCACCAGTCCAACAGGGTATACCGGGGAGCTGTTTTTT. Its translation is CATSPTGYTGELFF.

This clonotype was recorded only once. The CDR3 region has the DNA TGTGCCAGCAGGTCCATACAGGGCAATCAGCCCCAGCATTTT. It translates to CASRSIQGNQPQHF. The chain uses TRBV2 and TRBJ1-5, with a possible D match to TRBD1 (5 bases). V was pared by 6 bases and J by 2 bases, with 11 bases between. The length of the CDR3 is 14 residues. CDR1 is SNHLY and CDR2 is FYNNEI in the germline V gene.

This chain links TRBV29-1 with TRBJ2-7, with D possibly matching TRBD2 (6 bases). This CDR3 is built from 13 residues. V dropped 7 bases and J dropped 3 bases, with 16 bases sitting between them. Germline V lookup: CDR1 SQVTM, CDR2 ANQGSEA. The DNA for the CDR3 is TGCAGCGGACGTTCGGGGGATGACTACGAGCAGTACTTC. The encoded protein is CSGRSGDDYEQYF.

The chain recombines TRBV4-3 with TRBJ2-1; D uncertain. Trimming shortened V by 0 bases and J by 4 bases, and 10 bases separated the two germline ends. In germline, CDR1 is LGHNA, CDR2 YSLEER. The CDR3 loop spans 15 amino acids. CDR3 residues: CASSQDMVGYNEQFF. CDR3 nucleotides: TGCGCCAGCAGCCAAGATATGGTGGGATACAATGAGCAGTTCTTC.

CDR3 in amino acids: CASSQRYPAREETQYF. As DNA, the CDR3 is TGTGCCAGCAGTCAAAGATACCCGGCCCGAGAAGAGACCCAGTACTTC. The chain joins TRBV14 to TRBJ2-5, with D uncertain. The CDR3 has 16 residues. Germline CDR1 and CDR2: SGHDN and FVKESK. The V end lost 6 bases, the J end lost 3 bases, and 20 bases lay between the germline ends. Full variable domain (rest looked up from reference TRBV14 and TRBJ2-5): EAGVTQFPSHSVIEKGQTVTLRCDPISGHDNLYWYRRVMGKEIKFLLHFVKESKQDESGMPNNRFLAERTGGTYSTLKVQPAELEDSGVYFCASSQRYPAREETQYFGPGTRLLVL.

The CDR3: CSAREGGVGTEAFF. The CDR3 nucleotides are TGCAGTGCTAGAGAGGGAGGGGTAGGCACTGAAGCTTTCTTT. This chain links TRBV20-1 with TRBJ1-1, with D perhaps TRBD1 (5 bases). The length of the CDR3 is 14 residues. Trimming left V 0 bases short and J 4 bases short, with 12 bases between. Looked up from germline, CDR1 is DFQATT and CDR2 is SNEGSKA (reference sequence).

The chain joins TRBV5-6 to TRBJ1-2; no firm D call. Trimming removed 4 bases from V and 7 bases from J, with 11 bases in between. The CDR3 contains 12 residues. Germline V gene sequence: CDR1 SGHDT, CDR2 YYEEEE. CDR3 DNA sequence: TGTGCCAGCAGCCTGGGTGCTGGTGGCTACACCTTC. This encodes CASSLGAGGYTF. Drawing the rest from reference TRBV5-6 and TRBJ1-2, the complete variable domain is DAGVTQSPTHLIKTRGQQVTLRCSPKSGHDTVSWYQQALGQGPQFIFQYYEEEERQRGNFPDRFSGHQFPNYSSELNVNALLLGDSALYLCASSLGAGGYTFGSGTRLTVV.

The rearrangement links TRBV4-3 to TRBJ2-1, with unresolved D. CDR3 length: 15 amino acids. Trimming took off 6 bases at V and 2 bases at J, with 14 bases between the two ends. Germline CDR1 LGHNA, CDR2 YSLEER. The DNA of the CDR3 is TGCGCCAGCAGACCCAAAGCGCGGACCTACAATGAGCAGTTCTTC. Its protein is CASRPKARTYNEQFF.

CDR3 nucleotide sequence: TGTGCCAGTAGTACGGTCGGCCCCGCGAACACCGGGGAGCTGTTTTTT. Translated: CASSTVGPANTGELFF. This sequence joins TRBV19 and TRBJ2-2; D gene ambiguous. The CDR3 loop spans 16 amino acids. Germline V CDR1 and CDR2: LNHDA, SQIVND (reference sequence). V was trimmed by 4 bases and J by 0 bases, leaving 12 bases between them.